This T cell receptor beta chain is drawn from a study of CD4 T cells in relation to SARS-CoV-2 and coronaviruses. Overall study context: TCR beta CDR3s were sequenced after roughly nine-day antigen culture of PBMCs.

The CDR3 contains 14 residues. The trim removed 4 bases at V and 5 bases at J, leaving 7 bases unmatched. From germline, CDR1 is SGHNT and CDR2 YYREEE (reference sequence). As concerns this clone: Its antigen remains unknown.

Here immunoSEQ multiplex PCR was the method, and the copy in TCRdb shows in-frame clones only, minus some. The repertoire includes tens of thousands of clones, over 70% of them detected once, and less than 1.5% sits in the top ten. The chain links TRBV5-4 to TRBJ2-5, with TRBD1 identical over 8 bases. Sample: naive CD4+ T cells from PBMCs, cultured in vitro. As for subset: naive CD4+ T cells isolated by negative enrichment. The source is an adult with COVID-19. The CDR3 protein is CASSPSTGEETQYF. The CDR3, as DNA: TGTGCCAGCAGCCCGTCGACAGGGGAGGAGACCCAGTACTTC.